In this sample, the clone carrying this T cell receptor (beta chain) turned up a few times. TCR beta VDJ and CDR3 profiling used genomic DNA as template. TCRdb reprocessed the reads via MiXCR and lists one record per CDR3 protein. Counted here are about 250,000 distinct CDR3 sequences, approximately 45% occurring once; the ten biggest clones make up 6.5% to 8%. The data originate from a study of CD8+CD57+ T cells in acquired aplastic anemia. It was patients with CD8+CD57+ cell expansion by flow cytometry who were chosen for sequencing. The CDR3 covers 15 residues. V gave up 7 bases and J gave up 2 bases, with 14 bases separating them. Germline CDR1 and CDR2: SEHNR and FQNEAQ (reference sequence).

The sequenced sample consisted of sorted CD4+, CD8+, or CD8+CD57+ T cells (not recorded which) from PBMCs. The source is a human donor with aplastic anemia. The chain employs TRBV7-9 and TRBJ1-4, with a possible D match to TRBD1 (6 bases). CDR3 DNA: TGTGCCAGCAACATAGGGGGGGGCACTAATGAAAAACTGTTTTTT. Translated, it gives CASNIGGGTNEKLFF.